The entry that follows covers one T cell receptor (beta chain) sequence. Its antigen is not known. Amplification used 60 Vbeta primers and 13 Jbeta primers. Sequenced by immunoSEQ multiplex PCR; TCRdb stores in-frame clones only, minus some. The table records 150,000 to 200,000 clones, around four fifths of them present only once. The sample comes from a study of cytomegalovirus exposure and HLA in healthy donors. Findings and caveats of the study: Researchers reported in a later analysis that common viral pathogens appeared linked to several top clusters. An analysis that was carried out later associated 17,000 or so TCR beta sequences with HLA alleles at 0.05 false discovery rate. TCR sequences were mostly rare, though some public TCRs occurred in many donors. Specificity of a few CMV-associated chains for CMV antigens was verified in vitro.

CDR1 SGHRS and CDR2 YFSETQ come from the germline V gene. This CDR3 contains 17 residues. Trimming shortened V by 1 base and J by 2 bases, and 17 bases separated the two germline ends. V gene TRBV5-1 combines with J gene TRBJ2-3, with TRBD2 as a possible D gene (6 bases). Sample: PBMCs. The receptor was derived from a man younger than 35 in good health and CMV-seronegative. The CDR3 DNA is TGCGCCAGCAGCTTGTCCCCGCGGGGAGCGTCCACAGATACGCAGTATTTT. It translates to CASSLSPRGASTDTQYF.